Listed here are 8 T cell receptor beta chains from one sample, sequenced in a study of blood T cell repertoires in COVID-19. Data came from immunoSEQ multiplex PCR; TCRdb stores just in-frame clones and leaves some out. This sample has 300,000 to 400,000 clones, with roughly nine tenths found just once. Sequencing used PBMCs or T cells enriched from blood (not recorded which). The receptor source for this set is a woman aged 30 to 39 who had recovered from COVID-19.

The V and J genes are TRBV7-8 and TRBJ1-1; TRBD1 aligns across 9 bases. The CDR3 contains 15 residues. After removal of 6 bases from V and 5 bases from J, the junction contained 10 bases not matched to a gene. Germline V gene data show CDR1 as SGHVS and CDR2 as FQNEAQ. The CDR3 sequence is CASSRGQGLLTEAFF. The DNA of the CDR3 is TGTGCCAGCAGTAGGGGACAGGGATTATTGACTGAAGCTTTCTTT.

This clone occurred once. V gene TRBV2 combines with J gene TRBJ2-4; 11 bases are a match to TRBD2. The CDR3 contains 16 residues. Germline V lookup: CDR1 SNHLY, CDR2 FYNNEI. The ends lost 2 bases at V and 4 bases at J; junction bases unmatched: 4. The CDR3 sequence is CASSERVAGGKNIQYF. Written as DNA, the CDR3 is TGTGCCAGCAGTGAAAGGGTAGCGGGGGGGAAAAACATTCAGTACTTC.

J is TRBJ1-5 and V is TRBV30, with TRBD1 matching over 9 bases. The length of the CDR3 is 17 residues. Losses at the gene ends were 0 bases for V and 2 bases for J; bases not matched to a gene: 8. Per germline, CDR1 GTSNPN and CDR2 SVGIG (reference sequence). The CDR3 reads CAWSVGQGRSGNQPQHF. As DNA, the CDR3 is TGTGCCTGGAGTGTAGGACAGGGGAGGTCGGGCAATCAGCCCCAGCATTTT.

The chain combines TRBV30 with TRBJ2-1, with TRBD2 matching 8 bases. Germline CDR1 and CDR2: GTSNPN and SVGIG (reference sequence). Germline trimming cut 4 bases from V and 3 bases from J; bases unmatched to any gene: 2. This CDR3 contains 13 residues. This CDR3 is CAWIGTSYNEQFF. The CDR3, as DNA: TGTGCCTGGATAGGGACTAGCTACAATGAGCAGTTCTTC.

The CDR3 protein is CASSLFGQARYGYTF. The CDR3 DNA sequence: TGTGCCAGCAGCCTATTTGGACAGGCCCGCTATGGCTACACCTTC. This sequence joins TRBV7-9 and TRBJ1-2, with TRBD1 identical over 7 bases. CDR1 and CDR2 from the germline V gene are SEHNR and FQNEAQ (reference sequence). This CDR3 has 15 residues. V lost 5 bases to trimming and J lost 4 bases; unmatched junction nucleotides: 10. The complete variable domain, with remaining parts taken from reference TRBV7-9 and TRBJ1-2, reads DTGVSQNPRHKITKRGQNVTFRCDPISEHNRLYWYRQTLGQGPEFLTYFQNEAQLEKSRLLSDRFSAERPKGSFSTLEIQRTEQGDSAMYLCASSLFGQARYGYTFGSGTRLTVV.

The chain combines TRBV9 with TRBJ1-2; 8 nucleotides align to TRBD1. The CDR3 is made up of 14 amino acids. Looked up from germline, CDR1 is SGDLS and CDR2 is YYNGEE. Trimming removed 2 bases from V and 5 bases from J; junction bases left unmatched: 5. CDR3 nucleotide sequence: TGTGCCAGCAGCGTCCTACAGGGGGGGTATGGCTACACCTTC. Protein: CASSVLQGGYGYTF.

The chain joins TRBV20-1 to TRBJ2-7; D call uncertain. CDR1 is DFQATT and CDR2 is SNEGSKA in the germline V gene (reference sequence). There are 11 residues in the CDR3. Trimming left V 4 bases short and J 4 bases short, with 8 bases between. The CDR3 loop is CSAIFRYEQYF. The CDR3 DNA sequence: TGCAGTGCTATCTTCAGGTACGAGCAGTACTTC.

This sequence joins TRBV5-6 and TRBJ2-7; D may be TRBD1 (6 bases). V gave up 0 bases and J gave up 0 bases, with 10 bases separating them. The CDR3 has 15 residues. Germline values: CDR1 SGHDT, CDR2 YYEEEE. The CDR3 protein is CASSLAGTFSYEQYF. The CDR3 region has the DNA TGTGCCAGCAGCTTGGCCGGGACATTCTCCTACGAGCAGTACTTC. The variable domain in full, completed from reference TRBV5-6 and TRBJ2-7, reads DAGVTQSPTHLIKTRGQQVTLRCSPKSGHDTVSWYQQALGQGPQFIFQYYEEEERQRGNFPDRFSGHQFPNYSSELNVNALLLGDSALYLCASSLAGTFSYEQYFGPGTRLTVT.